These 30 T cell receptor beta chains share one sample of origin, sequenced in a study of shared clonotypes between healthy human individuals. The data were produced by immunoSEQ multiplex PCR, yet TCRdb's version contains in-frame clones alone and is incomplete. The table has over 2 million clones, roughly 92% seen once; the top ten hold around 0.35%. The sequencing sample was made of naive CD4+ T cells from PBMCs. Subset denoted: CD45RA+ positively selected. These receptors originate from a man between 18 and 29 years old in good health. Some clones in this sample may be carry-over from other donors' samples.

This clone was counted only a few times. V and J are TRBV19 and TRBJ1-1; no clear D gene. Trimming removed 6 bases from V and 10 bases from J, with 24 bases in between. The CDR3 covers 15 residues. Germline V CDR1 and CDR2: LNHDA, SQIVND (reference sequence). The CDR3: CASSQTRDRPVRAFF. The CDR3 coding sequence is TGTGCCAGTAGCCAAACCAGAGACCGGCCCGTTAGAGCTTTCTTT. Drawing the rest from reference TRBV19 and TRBJ1-1, the complete variable domain is DGGITQSPKYLFRKEGQNVTLSCEQNLNHDAMYWYRQDPGQGLRLIYYSQIVNDFQKGDIAEGYSVSREKKESFPLTVTSAQKNPTAFYLCASSQTRDRPVRAFFGQGTRLTVV.

This clone appeared once. The V gene is TRBV6-5, the J gene TRBJ1-5; no firm D call. CDR3 size: 15 residues. The V end was cut by 4 bases, the J end by 5 bases, with 15 bases between. The germline CDR1 and CDR2 sequences are MNHEY and SVGAGI. The CDR3 sequence is CASSSPRLGDQPQHF. Here the CDR3 DNA reads TGTGCCAGCAGTTCCCCCCGGTTGGGCGATCAGCCCCAGCATTTT.

This clone was observed a single time. Lacking the conserved final phenylalanine or tryptophan, this CDR3 likely reflects a read error. It is unclear where the CDR3 begins or ends on the DNA, so no DNA is shown, and the CDR3 is as TCRdb lists it. CDR3 protein: CASMTDEAGTGSPCL. The chain joins TRBV2 to TRBJ1-2; the table names TRBD1, a call not compared with the DNA. CDR1 and CDR2 (germline): SNHLY, FYNNEI. The CDR3 length is 15 residues, termini included.

J is TRBJ1-1 and V is TRBV4-3; possibly TRBD1 for D (6 bases). There are 13 residues in the CDR3. Germline-derived CDR1 and CDR2 are LGHNA and YSLEER. V was cut by 0 bases and J by 10 bases, with 12 bases left in between. DNA of the CDR3: TGCGCCAGCAGCCAAGAAGGGGGGGCCCGAGCTTTCTTT. Amino acids: CASSQEGGARAFF.

In its sample, this clone was seen once. The chain joins TRBV11-2 to TRBJ2-1; 7 nucleotides line up with TRBD1. In germline, CDR1 is SGHAT, CDR2 FQNNGV. V gave up 4 bases and J gave up 4 bases; unmatched junction bases: 7. CDR3 length: 15 residues. The CDR3 protein is CASSSRDSLYNEQFF. CDR3 bases: TGTGCCAGCAGCTCCCGGGACAGCCTATACAATGAGCAGTTCTTC.

The J gene is TRBJ1-2, the V gene TRBV14, with TRBD1 as a possible D gene (6 bases). The CDR3 is 16 residues long. In germline, CDR1 is SGHDN, CDR2 FVKESK. V was clipped by 1 base and J by 3 bases, with 15 bases between them. The chain's CDR3 is CASSQGSDRLYYGYTF. CDR3 sequence (DNA): TGTGCCAGCAGCCAAGGCTCGGACAGACTATACTATGGCTACACCTTC.

The CDR3 reads CASSFLAGVVDEQFF. CDR3 nucleotides: TGCGCCAGCAGCTTTCTAGCGGGGGTAGTGGATGAGCAGTTCTTC. The chain carries TRBV5-1 and TRBJ2-1, with 10 bases lining up with TRBD2. Germline V CDR1 and CDR2: SGHRS, YFSETQ. V was pared by 2 bases and J by 8 bases, with 7 bases of the junction left unmatched. This CDR3 spans 15 amino acids.

The chain joins TRBV4-1 to TRBJ2-5; D may be TRBD1 (5 bases). The CDR3 has 14 residues. Germline V gives CDR1 MGHRA, CDR2 YSYEKL. V gave up 2 bases and J gave up 9 bases, with 16 bases separating them. Here the CDR3 reads CASSQFGAGYAQYF. DNA for the CDR3: TGCGCCAGCAGCCAATTTGGGGCAGGGTATGCCCAGTACTTC.

This rearrangement joins TRBV5-8 to TRBJ2-5; a weak D match, TRBD1 (6 bases). V was trimmed by 2 bases and J by 5 bases, leaving 10 bases between them. Germline V lookup: CDR1 SGHTS, CDR2 YDEGEE. CDR3 length equals 13 residues. For the CDR3, the DNA is TGTGCCAGCAGCTTCGGGACATTGGAGACCCAGTACTTC. As protein: CASSFGTLETQYF. Filled out from reference TRBV5-8 and TRBJ2-5, the complete variable domain reads EAGVTQSPTHLIKTRGQQATLRCSPISGHTSVYWYQQALGLGLQFLLWYDEGEERNRGNFPPRFSGRQFPNYSSELNVNALELEDSALYLCASSFGTLETQYFGPGTRLLVL.

A remark on this clone: At the DNA level, this CDR3 is encoded by other sequences in the same sample as well. The chain recombines TRBV7-9 with TRBJ1-5; possible D gene TRBD1, 5 bases. V was cut by 4 bases and J by 5 bases, with 6 bases left in between. CDR3 length equals 12 residues. Germline V lookup: CDR1 SEHNR, CDR2 FQNEAQ (reference sequence). CDR3 bases: TGTGCCAGCAGCTCGGGGGATCAGCCCCAGCATTTT. This encodes CASSSGDQPQHF.

This chain uses TRBV18 with TRBJ1-2; TRBD1 matches at 8 bases. Trimming removed 3 bases from V and 6 bases from J; junction bases left unmatched: 6. The germline V gene encodes CDR1 KGHSH and CDR2 LQKENI. The CDR3 is made up of 14 amino acids. In DNA, the CDR3 is TGTGCCAGCTCACCTTTCGGACAGGGTGATGGCTACACCTTC. It translates to CASSPFGQGDGYTF.

The chain combines TRBV19 with TRBJ1-1; no clear D. Deletions cut 3 bases from V and 8 bases from J, with 16 bases between. This CDR3 is built from 14 residues. Germline V gives CDR1 LNHDA, CDR2 SQIVND (reference sequence). The CDR3 region is CASSIPTEPGEAFF. CDR3 nucleotide sequence: TGTGCCAGTAGTATCCCTACGGAACCGGGGGAAGCTTTCTTT.

This chain joins TRBV4-2 and TRBJ2-2, with 13 nucleotides matching TRBD2. V was clipped by 5 bases and J by 6 bases; unmatched bases: 6. The CDR3 is made up of 16 amino acids. The germline V gene has CDR1 LGHNA and CDR2 YNFKEQ. The CDR3 coding sequence is TGTGCCAGCAGCTCTCGACTAGCGGGGGGATCCGGGGAGCTGTTTTTT. It is translated as CASSSRLAGGSGELFF.

J is TRBJ1-1 and V is TRBV5-1; D may be TRBD1 (6 bases). CDR1 and CDR2 from the germline V gene are SGHRS and YFSETQ. Deletions cut 4 bases from V and 8 bases from J, with 15 bases between. This CDR3 spans 13 amino acids. The CDR3 here is CASSGRTDSEAFF. CDR3 nucleotide sequence: TGCGCCAGCAGCGGGAGGACAGATTCCGAAGCTTTCTTT.

This clone came up once. This chain joins TRBV19 and TRBJ1-1, with D perhaps TRBD1 (5 bases). Germline V gene sequence: CDR1 LNHDA, CDR2 SQIVND (reference sequence). Trimming stripped 3 bases from V and 5 bases from J, with 13 bases between. There are 14 residues in the CDR3. CDR3 DNA: TGTGCCAGTAGTATTGGTGAGGGGATGACTGAAGCTTTCTTT. Protein: CASSIGEGMTEAFF. Variable domain in full (rest from reference TRBV19 and TRBJ1-1): DGGITQSPKYLFRKEGQNVTLSCEQNLNHDAMYWYRQDPGQGLRLIYYSQIVNDFQKGDIAEGYSVSREKKESFPLTVTSAQKNPTAFYLCASSIGEGMTEAFFGQGTRLTVV.

This clone was detected a few times. The rearrangement links TRBV28 to TRBJ1-1; D is uncertain. CDR3 size: 14 residues. V was cut by 3 bases and J by 13 bases, with 21 bases left in between. Germline V gene sequence: CDR1 MDHEN, CDR2 SYDVKM. As DNA, the CDR3 is TGTGCCAGCAGTTTGGTTGACACCGCGGACCGAAGTTTCTTT. Amino acid sequence: CASSLVDTADRSFF.

This clone was detected once. CDR3 nucleotides: TGTGCCAGCAGCTTAGGGGGACACCTCTACGAGCAGTACTTC. It is translated as CASSLGGHLYEQYF. V is TRBV11-2 and J is TRBJ2-7; possible D gene TRBD1, 6 bases. Germline V gene lookup returns CDR1 SGHAT and CDR2 FQNNGV. Trimming shortened V by 1 base and J by 3 bases, and 10 bases separated the two germline ends. The CDR3 spans 14 residues.

The V gene is TRBV5-1, the J gene TRBJ1-3; D is undetermined. Germline V gives CDR1 SGHRS, CDR2 YFSETQ. The V and J ends lost 3 bases and 0 bases respectively, with 4 bases between them. This CDR3 contains 13 residues. CDR3 DNA: TGCGCCAGCAGCTCGAGCTCTGGAAACACCATATATTTT. Residues: CASSSSSGNTIYF.

This clone appeared a few times. The chain carries TRBV29-1 and TRBJ2-5, with TRBD2 as a possible D gene (6 bases). The V gene's germline CDR1 is SQVTM and CDR2 ANQGSEA. The CDR3 sequence is 14 residues long. Between the trimmed V and J ends, which lost 4 bases and 3 bases, there was a span of 15 bases. The chain's CDR3 is CSVGAGGGEETQYF. The CDR3 DNA reads as TGCAGCGTTGGTGCTGGGGGAGGCGAAGAGACCCAGTACTTC.

This chain uses TRBV28 with TRBJ2-7; tentatively, D is TRBD2 (6 bases). The CDR3 has 16 amino acids. Trimming took 5 bases from V and 0 from J, leaving 17 bases between them. CDR1 and CDR2 (germline): MDHEN, SYDVKM. CDR3 protein: CASSGPGLKSSYEQYF. The CDR3 DNA sequence: TGTGCCAGCAGTGGTCCGGGACTTAAGAGCTCCTACGAGCAGTACTTC.

Worth noting for this clone: In the same sample, other DNA sequences code for this CDR3. The V gene is TRBV28, the J gene TRBJ1-2; maybe TRBD1 (5 bases). The V end was cut by 1 base, the J end by 2 bases, with 8 bases between. CDR1 is MDHEN and CDR2 is SYDVKM in the germline V gene. The CDR3 runs to 14 residues. The CDR3: CASSLYTGNYGYTF. The CDR3 DNA reads TGTGCCAGCAGTTTATACACAGGCAACTATGGCTACACCTTC.

The chain carries TRBV9 and TRBJ2-7; 8 nucleotides agree with TRBD2. Germline CDR1 is SGDLS and CDR2 is YYNGEE. The CDR3 is 14 residues long. V shed 2 bases, J shed 3 bases, and the junction held 4 bases outside the gene matches. This CDR3 is CASSVDAGGYEQYF. As DNA, the CDR3 is TGTGCCAGCAGCGTGGACGCGGGAGGCTACGAGCAGTACTTC.

The V call is TRBV7-3, the J call TRBJ2-1, with D possibly matching TRBD2 (7 bases). Per the germline V gene, CDR1 is SGHTA and CDR2 is FQGTGA. Trimming removed 5 bases at V and 1 base at J, with 15 bases between. This CDR3 has 16 residues. Written as DNA, the CDR3 is TGTGCCAGCAGCGTCAACAGCGGGACATCCTACAATGAGCAGTTCTTC. It is translated as CASSVNSGTSYNEQFF. The variable domain in full, completed from reference TRBV7-3 and TRBJ2-1, reads GAGVSQTPSNKVTEKGKYVELRCDPISGHTALYWYRQSLGQGPEFLIYFQGTGAADDSGLPNDRFFAVRPEGSVSTLKIQRTERGDSAVYLCASSVNSGTSYNEQFFGPGTRLTVL.

V is TRBV11-3 and J is TRBJ2-2; tentatively, D is TRBD2 (6 bases). Germline CDR1 and CDR2: SGHNT and YENEEA. With 2 bases removed from V and 6 bases from J, the gap between germline ends came to 13 bases. The CDR3 runs to 15 residues. CDR3 bases: TGTGCCAGCAGCTTACATGCTAGCGATGCCGGGGAGCTGTTTTTT. Translated: CASSLHASDAGELFF.

The chain couples TRBV18 to TRBJ2-1; 7 positions agree with TRBD1. CDR3 length equals 15 residues. Germline V lookup: CDR1 KGHSH, CDR2 LQKENI. The V and J ends lost 3 bases and 4 bases, in that order; junction bases with no gene match: 6. The CDR3 loop reads CASSPTGTVYNEQFF. CDR3 nucleotide sequence: TGTGCCAGCTCACCCACCGGGACAGTATACAATGAGCAGTTCTTC. Filled out from reference TRBV18 and TRBJ2-1, the complete variable domain reads NAGVMQNPRHLVRRRGQEARLRCSPMKGHSHVYWYRQLPEEGLKFMVYLQKENIIDESGMPKERFSAEFPKEGPSILRIQQVVRGDSAAYFCASSPTGTVYNEQFFGPGTRLTVL.

This chain joins TRBV15 and TRBJ2-5; a weak D match, TRBD2 (5 bases). Trimming removed 5 bases from V and 2 bases from J, with 18 bases in between. CDR3 length: 16 residues. Germline V gives CDR1 LNHNV, CDR2 YYDKDF (reference sequence). CDR3 sequence reads: CATSPRLDFFQETQYF. CDR3 DNA: TGTGCCACCAGCCCACGGCTGGACTTCTTTCAAGAGACCCAGTACTTC.

The chain has TRBV6-8 and TRBJ1-2; 7 bases are a match to TRBD1. Germline V lookup: CDR1 MNHGY, CDR2 SAAAGT. The CDR3 sequence is 13 residues long. V shed 10 bases and J 6 bases; nucleotides not matched to a gene: 11. CDR3 sequence: CATGQEELDGYTF. The CDR3 coding sequence is TGTGCCACCGGACAGGAGGAACTAGATGGCTACACCTTC.

The J gene is TRBJ2-1, the V gene TRBV10-3, with TRBD2 matching over 7 bases. The CDR3 is made up of 17 amino acids. V was clipped by 8 bases and J by 9 bases; unmatched bases: 22. The germline V gene has CDR1 ENHRY and CDR2 SYGVKD. The CDR3 spells CAIAQAGGAGELGEQFF. In DNA, the CDR3 is TGTGCCATCGCCCAGGCAGGAGGTGCGGGAGAGCTGGGTGAGCAGTTCTTC.

As regards this clone: Distinct nucleotide sequences in the sample also encode this CDR3. This chain links TRBV15 with TRBJ2-1; D not resolved. V lost 1 base to trimming and J lost 0 bases, with 4 bases between them. This CDR3 spans 14 amino acids. Germline CDR1 LNHNV, CDR2 YYDKDF (reference sequence). The CDR3 protein is CATSRGGSYNEQFF. DNA of the CDR3: TGTGCCACCAGCAGAGGCGGCTCCTACAATGAGCAGTTCTTC.

CDR3 sequence: CASSIQGVTKNIQYF. Written as DNA, the CDR3 is TGTGCCAGTAGTATACAGGGTGTTACCAAAAACATTCAGTACTTC. J is TRBJ2-4 and V is TRBV19; the D gene is possibly TRBD1 (5 bases). V lost 2 bases, J lost 2 bases, and 10 bases lay in between. Germline V gene sequence: CDR1 LNHDA, CDR2 SQIVND (reference sequence). This CDR3 region has 15 residues.